This TCR beta chain was documented in a study of blood T cell repertoires in COVID-19. In the study overall: Spain, Italy and the United States supplied samples that represented acute and convalescent COVID-19.

This clone was recorded once. In the original workflow: Nucleated cell number was recorded as an estimate derived from reference gene primer amplification. Only in-frame clones appear in the TCRdb table, and some are missing; sequencing was by immunoSEQ multiplex PCR. That table gives V, J and clone size, and the DNA gave D and trimming. Of 250,000 to 350,000 clones in the sample, around 90% were seen once. V was pared by 6 bases and J by 5 bases, with 0 bases of the junction left unmatched. The CDR3 length is 13 residues. CDR1 is SGHAT and CDR2 is FQNNGV in the germline V gene. Sequencing was done on a sample of peripheral blood. V and J are TRBV11-2 and TRBJ1-5; 11 bases line up with TRBD1. This receptor was identified in a man aged 18-30 years with active or convalescent COVID-19. CDR3 coding DNA: TGTGCCAGCAGGGGACAGGGGGATCAGCCCCAGCATTTT. Residues: CASRGQGDQPQHF.